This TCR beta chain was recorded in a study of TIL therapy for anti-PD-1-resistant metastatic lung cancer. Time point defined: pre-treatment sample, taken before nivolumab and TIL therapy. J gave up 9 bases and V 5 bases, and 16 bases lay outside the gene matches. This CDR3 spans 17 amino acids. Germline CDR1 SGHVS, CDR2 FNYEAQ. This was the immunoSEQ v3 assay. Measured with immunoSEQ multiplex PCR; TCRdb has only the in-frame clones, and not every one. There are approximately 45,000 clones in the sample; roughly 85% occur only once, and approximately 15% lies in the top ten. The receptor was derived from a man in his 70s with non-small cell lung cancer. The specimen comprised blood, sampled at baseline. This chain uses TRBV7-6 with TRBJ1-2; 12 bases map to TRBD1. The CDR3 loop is CASSKGSGTGGSGSYTF. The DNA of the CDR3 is TGTGCCAGCAGCAAGGGGTCTGGGACAGGGGGCTCGGGGAGCTACACCTTC.